The 32 T cell receptor beta chains below come from one sample, sequenced in a study of blood T cell repertoires in COVID-19. The method was immunoSEQ multiplex PCR; TCRdb's version includes in-frame clones alone and lacks a portion of them. The profile shows around 72,000 clones, around 82% of them singletons. Input material: peripheral blood. These receptors came from a woman aged 55-70 years with acute or convalescent COVID-19.

The gene calls are TRBV5-5 and TRBJ1-1; the D gene is possibly TRBD1 (6 bases). This CDR3 has 16 amino acids. The V end was cut by 1 base, the J end by 0 bases, with 13 bases between. CDR1 is SGHKS and CDR2 is YYEKEE in the germline V gene (reference sequence). The CDR3 DNA is TGTGCCAGCAGCTTGTCAGGGGCAGCGATGAACACTGAAGCTTTCTTT. This sequence encodes CASSLSGAAMNTEAFF.

The table lists this clone with a count of one. This chain uses TRBV5-1 with TRBJ2-1; 10 bases map to TRBD1. The trim removed 2 bases at V and 6 bases at J, leaving 8 bases unmatched. This CDR3 has 16 amino acids. Per the germline V gene, CDR1 is SGHRS and CDR2 is YFSETQ. CDR3 DNA sequence: TGCGCCAGCAGCTTCAATCGACAGGGGGCGGGCAATGAGCAGTTCTTC. It is translated as CASSFNRQGAGNEQFF.

The rearrangement joins TRBV7-6 to TRBJ2-2, with D possibly being TRBD2 (6 bases). Germline CDR1 SGHVS, CDR2 FNYEAQ. The CDR3 is made up of 16 amino acids. The V gene lost 2 bases and the J gene lost 1 base, with 11 bases spanning the gap. The CDR3 loop is CASSLFGGGNTGELFF. In DNA, the CDR3 is TGTGCCAGCAGCTTATTCGGGGGAGGGAACACCGGGGAGCTGTTTTTT.

This chain joins TRBV19 and TRBJ2-3; 13 bases match TRBD2. The CDR3 has 16 residues. V lost 6 bases and J lost 4; bases outside the gene matches: 7. In germline, CDR1 is LNHDA, CDR2 SQIVND (reference sequence). CDR3 sequence: CASSVTSGGGSDTQYF. The CDR3 region has the DNA TGTGCCAGTAGCGTTACTAGCGGGGGGGGTTCAGATACGCAGTATTTT. The full variable domain, its missing parts supplied by reference TRBV19 and TRBJ2-3, is DGGITQSPKYLFRKEGQNVTLSCEQNLNHDAMYWYRQDPGQGLRLIYYSQIVNDFQKGDIAEGYSVSREKKESFPLTVTSAQKNPTAFYLCASSVTSGGGSDTQYFGPGTRLTVL.

The J gene is TRBJ1-5, the V gene TRBV3-1 (or the pseudogene TRBV3-2); 12 nucleotides align to TRBD1. There are 17 residues in the CDR3. Germline-derived CDR1 and CDR2 are LGHDT and YNNKEL (reference sequence). Trimming at V came to 4 bases and at J to 2 bases, leaving 6 bases not matched to a gene. CDR3 residues: CASSPGTGGRGNQPQHF. DNA for the CDR3: TGTGCCAGCAGCCCCGGGACAGGGGGCCGTGGCAATCAGCCCCAGCATTTT.

The V gene is TRBV3-1 (or the pseudogene TRBV3-2), the J gene TRBJ2-5; D gene ambiguous. The germline V gene encodes CDR1 LGHDT and CDR2 YNNKEL (reference sequence). V was shortened by 5 bases and J by 2 bases, with 12 bases between the two germline ends. CDR3 length: 14 residues. The CDR3 sequence is CASSFREQQETQYF. CDR3 DNA: TGTGCCAGCAGCTTCAGAGAACAGCAAGAGACCCAGTACTTC.

The chain links TRBV29-1 to TRBJ2-7, with 8 bases matching TRBD1. Unmatched junction bases numbered 15, after V lost 6 bases and J lost 2 bases. Germline V lookup: CDR1 SQVTM, CDR2 ANQGSEA. This CDR3 spans 16 amino acids. CDR3 sequence reads: CSVVGPSLQGAYEQYF. CDR3 DNA: TGCAGCGTCGTTGGGCCGTCGCTACAGGGGGCCTACGAGCAGTACTTC.

The chain couples TRBV23-1 to TRBJ2-5, with 9 bases identical to TRBD2. TRBV23-1 is an open reading frame, and its role is uncertain. CDR3 length: 16 amino acids. V shed 1 base, J shed 4 bases, and the junction held 7 bases outside the gene matches. The CDR3 is CASSQFRRGGRETQYF. CDR3 bases: TGCGCCAGCAGTCAATTTCGGCGGGGGGGCCGAGAGACCCAGTACTTC.

This clone was recorded once. This chain links TRBV9 with TRBJ2-1, with D possibly TRBD1 on 5 matching bases. Trimming shortened V by 0 bases and J by 9 bases, and 10 bases separated the two germline ends. CDR1 is SGDLS, CDR2 YYNGEE, per germline. CDR3 length: 13 residues. In nucleotides, the CDR3 is TGTGCCAGCAGCGTAGCCCAGGGCGCTGAGCAGTTCTTC. This translates into CASSVAQGAEQFF.

The chain carries TRBV19 and TRBJ1-2; D not resolved. With 9 bases removed from V and 0 bases from J, the gap between germline ends came to 8 bases. Looked up from germline, CDR1 is LNHDA and CDR2 is SQIVND (reference sequence). The CDR3 runs 12 residues. The CDR3 region has the DNA TGTGCCAGCCGTCAGGCTAACTATGGCTACACCTTC. As protein: CASRQANYGYTF.

This clone was detected once. The gene calls are TRBV10-1 and TRBJ2-7; TRBD2 is a possible D gene (6 bases). This CDR3 contains 12 residues. V shed 4 bases and J shed 3 bases, with 7 bases lying between them. The germline gives CDR1 WNHNN, CDR2 SYGVQD (reference sequence). The CDR3: CASSAGDYEQYF. In DNA form, the CDR3 reads TGCGCCAGCAGTGCGGGGGACTACGAGCAGTACTTC.

J is TRBJ1-1 and V is TRBV6-1, with D hard to call. This CDR3 has 15 residues. The V end lost 2 bases, the J end lost 0 bases, and 10 bases lay between the germline ends. Germline CDR1 is MNHNS and CDR2 is SASEGT. The CDR3 sequence: CASSESLTVNTEAFF. DNA of the CDR3: TGTGCCAGCAGTGAAAGTCTCACAGTGAACACTGAAGCTTTCTTT.

In this sample, this clone turned up many times. The V call is TRBV12-3 or TRBV12-4, the J call TRBJ1-3; tentatively, D is TRBD1 (5 bases). The ends were cut back, 3 bases at V and 10 bases at J, with 13 bases in the middle. The CDR3 is 13 amino acids. The chain's CDR3 is CASSFQQVETIYF. The CDR3, as DNA: TGTGCCAGCAGTTTTCAACAGGTTGAGACCATATATTTT.

V and J are TRBV12-3 or TRBV12-4 and TRBJ2-1; no clear D gene. This CDR3 is built from 11 residues. V was pared by 5 bases and J by 4 bases, with 3 bases between. CDR3 in amino acids: CASSHYNEQFF. CDR3 bases: TGTGCCAGCAGTCATTACAATGAGCAGTTCTTC.

This clone was seen only once. The V and J genes are TRBV10-3 and TRBJ1-5, with 8 positions matching TRBD1. J gave up 2 bases and V 2 bases, and 5 bases lay outside the gene matches. Germline V gene lookup returns CDR1 ENHRY and CDR2 SYGVKD. The CDR3 consists of 16 residues. The CDR3: CAISEGQGLGNQPQHF. DNA of the CDR3: TGTGCCATCAGTGAGGGACAGGGTTTAGGCAATCAGCCCCAGCATTTT.

In this sample, this clone turned up a few times. The V and J genes are TRBV13 and TRBJ2-3, with 12 positions matching TRBD2. The CDR3 is 18 amino acids. In germline, CDR1 is PRHDT, CDR2 FYEKMQ (reference sequence). V lost 0 bases and J lost 5; bases outside the gene matches: 9. In DNA form, the CDR3 reads TGTGCCAGCAGCTTAGGTTGGACTAGCGGGGAGGGCGGAGATACGCAGTATTTT. Translation: CASSLGWTSGEGGDTQYF.

The chain combines TRBV6-5 with TRBJ2-1, with TRBD2 identical over 9 bases. This CDR3 has 16 amino acids. CDR1 is MNHEY and CDR2 is SVGAGI in the germline V gene. V was clipped by 0 bases and J by 2 bases; unmatched bases: 2. The DNA for the CDR3 is TGTGCCAGCAGTTACTCCTCTAGCGGGGCCTACAATGAGCAGTTCTTC. It yields the protein CASSYSSSGAYNEQFF.

J is TRBJ2-3 and V is TRBV19; maybe TRBD1 (6 bases). V lost 5 bases and J 2 bases, leaving 17 bases between the germline ends. CDR1 LNHDA and CDR2 SQIVND come from the germline V gene (reference sequence). The CDR3 sequence is 16 residues long. The CDR3 sequence: CASSPRQALLTDTQYF. The CDR3 nucleotides are TGTGCCAGTAGTCCGCGACAGGCCCTCCTCACAGATACGCAGTATTTT.

The chain recombines TRBV3-1 (or the pseudogene TRBV3-2) with TRBJ1-2; D is ambiguous. V lost 5 bases and J 8 bases, leaving 9 bases between the germline ends. From germline, CDR1 is LGHDT and CDR2 YNNKEL (reference sequence). The CDR3 spans 11 residues. The CDR3, as DNA: TGTGCCAGCAGCGCCAAGAGAGGCTACACCTTC. This encodes CASSAKRGYTF.

This clone was detected only a few times. The J gene is TRBJ1-5, the V gene TRBV15; TRBD1 is a possible D gene (5 bases). Germline CDR1 LNHNV, CDR2 YYDKDF (reference sequence). This CDR3 region has 13 residues. V was clipped by 11 bases and J by 3 bases, with 14 bases between them. The CDR3 is CAVRTGHNQPQHF. CDR3 coding DNA: TGTGCCGTGCGAACAGGACACAATCAGCCCCAGCATTTT.

The chain is built from TRBV24-1 and TRBJ2-2; weak D call: TRBD2 (6 bases). The CDR3 is made up of 15 amino acids. The V end was cut by 9 bases, the J end by 5 bases, with 18 bases between. Looked up from germline, CDR1 is KGHDR and CDR2 is SFDVKD. The CDR3 DNA follows: TGTGCCACCTCGGGGACTGTTGACCGGACCGGGGAGCTGTTTTTT. It is translated as CATSGTVDRTGELFF.

V is TRBV6-5 and J is TRBJ1-3, with D possibly TRBD1 on 6 matching bases. This CDR3 has 16 residues. Per germline, CDR1 MNHEY and CDR2 SVGAGI. Trimming shortened V by 4 bases and J by 1 base, and 14 bases separated the two germline ends. The CDR3 DNA reads TGTGCCAGCAGTTCCGGGGGGAGGGGGTCTGGAAACACCATATATTTT. The encoded protein is CASSSGGRGSGNTIYF.

The rearrangement links TRBV5-1 to TRBJ2-7; 14 bases line up with TRBD2. This CDR3 contains 14 residues. Trimming removed 4 bases from V and 7 bases from J; junction bases left unmatched: 4. Germline V CDR1 and CDR2: SGHRS, YFSETQ. For the CDR3, the DNA is TGCGCCAGCAGCAAGGGACTAGCGGGGGATGAGCAGTACTTC. Its protein is CASSKGLAGDEQYF. The whole variable domain, remainder taken from reference TRBV5-1 and TRBJ2-7, is KAGVTQTPRYLIKTRGQQVTLSCSPISGHRSVSWYQQTPGQGLQFLFEYFSETQRNKGNFPGRFSGRQFSNSRSEMNVSTLELGDSALYLCASSKGLAGDEQYFGPGTRLTVT.

In DNA form, the CDR3 reads TGTGCCAGCAGTGAACTAGGCCAGCGGGGGGGTTACGAGCAGTACTTC. Amino acids: CASSELGQRGGYEQYF. The rearrangement joins TRBV2 to TRBJ2-7; 10 bases align to TRBD2. With 2 bases clipped from V and 4 bases from J, the junction kept 8 bases outside the gene matches. The CDR3 contains 16 residues. Per germline, CDR1 SNHLY and CDR2 FYNNEI.

Comments on this clone: Other DNA sequences in the same sample also yield this CDR3. J is TRBJ2-3 and V is TRBV9; 8 bases line up with TRBD2. In germline, CDR1 is SGDLS, CDR2 YYNGEE. CDR3 size: 15 residues. Unmatched junction bases numbered 1, after V lost 0 bases and J lost 1 base. In DNA form, the CDR3 reads TGTGCCAGCAGCGTAGAACTAGCGGGCACAGATACGCAGTATTTT. Translation gives CASSVELAGTDTQYF. Using reference TRBV9 and TRBJ2-3 for the parts outside the CDR3, the full variable domain is DSGVTQTPKHLITATGQRVTLRCSPRSGDLSVYWYQQSLDQGLQFLIQYYNGEERAKGNILERFSAQQFPDLHSELNLSSLELGDSALYFCASSVELAGTDTQYFGPGTRLTVL.

This chain links TRBV7-3 with TRBJ2-3; possible D gene TRBD2, 7 bases. V was clipped by 0 bases and J by 1 base, with 8 bases between them. The CDR3 has 15 residues. Germline loops: CDR1 SGHTA, CDR2 FQGTGA. The CDR3 region is CASSLTRGRTDTQYF. The CDR3 region has the DNA TGTGCCAGCAGCTTAACGCGGGGGCGCACAGATACGCAGTATTTT.

This chain joins TRBV7-3 and TRBJ1-1; tentative D call: TRBD1 (6 bases). The germline CDR1 and CDR2 sequences are SGHTA and FQGTGA. The CDR3 runs to 15 residues. Trimming removed 4 bases from V and 5 bases from J, with 17 bases in between. This chain's CDR3 is CASSSTGHKGTEAFF. The CDR3 DNA reads TGTGCCAGCAGCTCCACGGGACACAAGGGAACTGAAGCTTTCTTT.

The V and J genes are TRBV10-2 and TRBJ2-7, with D unresolved. CDR3 length: 13 amino acids. The germline V gene has CDR1 WSHSY and CDR2 SAAADI. V was pared by 2 bases and J by 4 bases, with 9 bases between. Here the CDR3 reads CASSESTEYEQYF. The CDR3 DNA sequence: TGCGCCAGCAGTGAGAGTACAGAGTACGAGCAGTACTTC.

The chain is built from TRBV19 and TRBJ1-3; 8 bases fit TRBD1. Losses at the gene ends were 7 bases for V and 4 bases for J; bases not matched to a gene: 9. CDR3 length: 15 residues. Germline CDR1 and CDR2: LNHDA and SQIVND (reference sequence). CDR3 nucleotides: TGTGCCAGTACCCCGACAGGGGCAATCGGAAACACCATATATTTT. Protein sequence: CASTPTGAIGNTIYF.

In its sample, this clone was seen once. At one of its ends the junction is not consistent with the germline gene, which may arise from a read error. The chain recombines TRBV19 with TRBJ2-7, with TRBD1 identical over 9 bases. This CDR3 region has 14 residues. Germline V gene sequence: CDR1 LNHDA, CDR2 SQIVND (reference sequence). The CDR3 DNA reads TGTGCCAGTAGTTTAGACAGGGGGAACTACGAGCAGTACTTC. Encoded protein: CASSLDRGNYEQYF.

The chain has TRBV2 and TRBJ2-7, with TRBD1 as a possible D gene (6 bases). The CDR3 runs to 15 residues. V gave up 7 bases and J gave up 2 bases, with 18 bases separating them. CDR1 and CDR2 from the germline V gene are SNHLY and FYNNEI. The CDR3: CASTPRGQITYEQYF. The CDR3 DNA follows: TGTGCCAGCACTCCCAGGGGCCAAATTACCTACGAGCAGTACTTC.

This clone was observed once. The chain is built from TRBV10-3 and TRBJ1-2; 11 bases are shared with TRBD1. Germline CDR1 ENHRY, CDR2 SYGVKD. V lost 9 bases to trimming and J lost 3 bases; unmatched junction nucleotides: 3. The CDR3 runs 13 residues. For the CDR3, the DNA is TGTGCCATAGGACAGGGGGCAGACTATGGCTACACCTTC. Amino acid sequence: CAIGQGADYGYTF.